The 4 T cell receptor beta chains below come from one sample, sequenced in a study of identical twins. TCRdb used MiXCR to reprocess the 5' RACE reads, holding one entry per CDR3 protein. The table shows around 290,000 distinct CDR3 sequences, with less than 9.5% occurring only once. These records were also assigned to another study, of yellow fever vaccine responses in identical twins.

Specimen: CD8+ T cells sorted from blood. The receptors stem from a woman under 30 in good health.

This clonotype was counted only a few times. The V gene is TRBV19, the J gene TRBJ1-5; 8 bases are a match to TRBD1. The CDR3 totals 13 residues. The V and J ends lost 7 bases and 6 bases, in that order; junction bases with no gene match: 5. Germline values: CDR1 LNHDA, CDR2 SQIVND (reference sequence). The CDR3, as DNA: TGTGCCAGTATGCGGGACAGGAGTCAGCCCCAGCATTTT. Residues: CASMRDRSQPQHF. The full variable domain, its missing parts supplied by reference TRBV19 and TRBJ1-5, is DGGITQSPKYLFRKEGQNVTLSCEQNLNHDAMYWYRQDPGQGLRLIYYSQIVNDFQKGDIAEGYSVSREKKESFPLTVTSAQKNPTAFYLCASMRDRSQPQHFGDGTRLSIL.

CDR3 amino acids: CASSPGRTGRETQYF. CDR3 sequence (DNA): TGTGCCAGCAGCCCGGGCAGGACAGGGCGGGAGACCCAGTACTTC. The genes are TRBV7-2 and TRBJ2-5; 8 positions match TRBD1. V shed 5 bases, J shed 5 bases, and the junction held 10 bases outside the gene matches. There are 15 residues in the CDR3. Germline lookup yields CDR1 SGHTA and CDR2 FQGNSA.

This clonotype was recorded many times. This chain connects TRBV7-9 to TRBJ2-2, with unresolved D. Per the germline V gene, CDR1 is SEHNR and CDR2 is FQNEAQ (reference sequence). This CDR3 region has 16 residues. Deletions cut 3 bases from V and 4 bases from J, with 15 bases between. The CDR3 here is CASSFDRRQVTGELFF. Here the CDR3 DNA reads TGTGCCAGCAGCTTTGACCGGCGGCAGGTCACCGGGGAGCTGTTTTTT.

This sequence joins TRBV6-2 or TRBV6-3 and TRBJ1-6; D not certain. With 6 bases removed from V and 6 bases from J, the gap between germline ends came to 9 bases. This CDR3 has 13 amino acids. Germline V gene data show CDR1 as MNHEY and CDR2 as SVGEGT. The CDR3 region has the DNA TGTGCCAGCAGACTGGGAGGTAATTCACCCCTCCACTTT. Amino acid sequence: CASRLGGNSPLHF.